Below, 13 T cell receptor beta chains from the same sample are listed, as sequenced in a study of blood T cell repertoires in COVID-19. Some clones are missing from TCRdb's copy, which holds only in-frame ones; the method was immunoSEQ multiplex PCR. The sample comprises some 240,000 clones, 88% of which are singletons, and roughly 10% rests with the top ten. Sequenced input: peripheral blood. These receptors were obtained from a woman in her 70s with COVID-19, enrolled during active disease.

This clone was found once. V is TRBV28 and J is TRBJ1-5; D uncertain. The CDR3 has 13 residues. From germline, CDR1 is MDHEN and CDR2 SYDVKM. V shed 6 bases and J shed 0 bases, with 6 bases lying between them. The CDR3 protein is CASRRASNQPQHF. In DNA, the CDR3 is TGTGCCAGCAGGAGGGCTAGCAATCAGCCCCAGCATTTT.

The CDR3 sequence is CASSSGKKAGEATAYEQYF. CDR3 DNA sequence: TGCGCCAGCAGCTCGGGAAAGAAAGCGGGAGAGGCGACGGCCTACGAGCAGTACTTC. The rearrangement uses TRBV5-1 and TRBJ2-7; 8 positions agree with TRBD2. This CDR3 contains 19 residues. The germline V gene has CDR1 SGHRS and CDR2 YFSETQ. Trimming took 3 bases from V and 2 from J; bases not matched to a gene: 19.

CDR3 in amino acids: CATSDFRQYQETQYF. In nucleotides, the CDR3 is TGTGCCACCAGTGATTTTCGACAGTACCAAGAGACCCAGTACTTC. The chain couples TRBV24-1 to TRBJ2-5; D possibly corresponds to TRBD1 (5 bases). This CDR3 spans 15 amino acids. With 1 base removed from V and 0 bases from J, the gap between germline ends came to 8 bases. CDR1 and CDR2 (germline): KGHDR, SFDVKD.

V usage is TRBV7-9 and J usage is TRBJ1-1; the match to TRBD1 covers 9 bases. The germline gives CDR1 SEHNR, CDR2 FQNEAQ (reference sequence). This CDR3 contains 17 residues. The trim removed 1 base at V and 0 bases at J, leaving 6 bases unmatched. CDR3 DNA sequence: TGTGCCAGCAGCTTAGAGAACAGGGGGCTCATGAACACTGAAGCTTTCTTT. This encodes CASSLENRGLMNTEAFF. Using reference TRBV7-9 and TRBJ1-1 for the parts outside the CDR3, the full variable domain is DTGVSQNPRHKITKRGQNVTFRCDPISEHNRLYWYRQTLGQGPEFLTYFQNEAQLEKSRLLSDRFSAERPKGSFSTLEIQRTEQGDSAMYLCASSLENRGLMNTEAFFGQGTRLTVV.

J is TRBJ1-2 and V is TRBV3-1 (or the pseudogene TRBV3-2); 9 nucleotides line up with TRBD1. V was clipped by 4 bases and J by 8 bases; unmatched bases: 5. This CDR3 comprises 13 residues. The germline V gene has CDR1 LGHDT and CDR2 YNNKEL (reference sequence). The CDR3 nucleotides are TGTGCCAGCAGCCCACAGGGGGCGGGGGGCTACACCTTC. Protein: CASSPQGAGGYTF.

This chain uses TRBV27 with TRBJ1-1; D perhaps matches TRBD1 (5 bases). Germline CDR1 and CDR2: MNHEY and SMNVEV (reference sequence). With 9 bases removed from V and 2 bases from J, the gap between germline ends came to 19 bases. The CDR3 covers 15 residues. The CDR3 sequence: CASYPTGRTNTEAFF. In DNA form, the CDR3 reads TGTGCCAGTTACCCTACTGGACGGACAAACACTGAAGCTTTCTTT.

V is TRBV2 and J is TRBJ2-1; D is ambiguous. The V end lost 6 bases, the J end lost 9 bases, and 12 bases lay between the germline ends. This CDR3 is built from 12 residues. CDR1 is SNHLY and CDR2 is FYNNEI in the germline V gene. The CDR3 sequence: CASSEEFLEQFF. For the CDR3, the DNA is TGTGCCAGCAGCGAGGAATTTCTTGAGCAGTTCTTC.

The chain combines TRBV7-9 with TRBJ2-5; D gene ambiguous. Germline values: CDR1 SEHNR, CDR2 FQNEAQ (reference sequence). The CDR3 totals 11 residues. Trimming stripped 5 bases from V and 5 bases from J, with 6 bases between. The CDR3 here is CASSPRETQYF. As DNA, the CDR3 is TGTGCCAGCAGCCCACGGGAGACCCAGTACTTC.

The CDR3 bases are TGCAGCGTCTCCCCGGGTAGCGACAGCACAGATACGCAGTATTTT. Protein product: CSVSPGSDSTDTQYF. The rearrangement uses TRBV29-1 and TRBJ2-3; TRBD2 is a possible D gene (5 bases). The V gene's germline CDR1 is SQVTM and CDR2 ANQGSEA. V dropped 6 bases and J dropped 0 bases, with 16 bases sitting between them. This CDR3 has 15 amino acids.

The gene calls are TRBV28 and TRBJ2-5, with D perhaps matching TRBD2 (6 bases). Germline values: CDR1 MDHEN, CDR2 SYDVKM. CDR3 length: 16 amino acids. V lost 4 bases to trimming and J lost 6 bases, with 21 bases between them. The CDR3, as DNA: TGTGCCAGCAGTTCTAACCAGGCGCGGGATAGGAAGACCCAGTACTTC. Translated, it gives CASSSNQARDRKTQYF.

This clone was seen a single time. The rearrangement joins TRBV5-6 to TRBJ1-2; tentatively, D is TRBD1 (5 bases). With 4 bases removed from V and 5 bases from J, the gap between germline ends came to 12 bases. Per the germline V gene, CDR1 is SGHDT and CDR2 is YYEEEE. CDR3 size: 13 residues. CDR3 loop: CASSVQDKYGYTF. In DNA form, the CDR3 reads TGTGCCAGCAGCGTACAGGATAAGTATGGCTACACCTTC. Complete variable domain (other parts from reference TRBV5-6 and TRBJ1-2): DAGVTQSPTHLIKTRGQQVTLRCSPKSGHDTVSWYQQALGQGPQFIFQYYEEEERQRGNFPDRFSGHQFPNYSSELNVNALLLGDSALYLCASSVQDKYGYTFGSGTRLTVV.

This clone is a singleton in its sample. The rearrangement uses TRBV14 and TRBJ1-3; D remains ambiguous. V gave up 5 bases and J gave up 4 bases, with 3 bases separating them. The CDR3 length is 11 residues. The germline CDR1 and CDR2 sequences are SGHDN and FVKESK. The CDR3 bases are TGTGCCAGCAGCACAGGAAACACCATATATTTT. Protein sequence: CASSTGNTIYF.

The V and J genes are TRBV5-1 and TRBJ2-1; the match to TRBD1 covers 11 bases. The CDR3 contains 15 residues. V shed 5 bases, J shed 4 bases, and the junction held 5 bases outside the gene matches. Germline values: CDR1 SGHRS, CDR2 YFSETQ. The CDR3 DNA is TGCGCCAGCAGGGTCGGACAGGGGGCTTACAATGAGCAGTTCTTC. Protein sequence: CASRVGQGAYNEQFF.